This TCR beta chain came from a study of blood T cell repertoires in COVID-19. Study at large: Donors in the United States, Italy and Spain gave samples during acute or convalescent COVID-19. PBMCs, B-cell-depleted T cells, or T cells were the source of the cDNA or gDNA that made up the material.

Authors' analysis steps: Amplification with reference gene primers provided the estimates of nucleated cell counts. Measured with immunoSEQ multiplex PCR; TCRdb has only the in-frame clones, and not every one. V, J and clone size are those of that table, while D and trimming were read from the DNA. The sample lists tens of thousands of clones; roughly three quarters were seen once. In its sample, this clone was seen a few times. This CDR3 is built from 15 residues. The germline V gene encodes CDR1 ENHRY and CDR2 SYGVKD. Trimming cost V 4 bases and J 5 bases, with 15 bases left between them. The specimen was peripheral blood. The receptor was derived from a woman older than 75 with acute or convalescent COVID-19. V usage is TRBV10-3 and J usage is TRBJ2-1; weak D call: TRBD2 (6 bases). The CDR3 spells CAISGALRGDNEQFF. The CDR3 DNA reads as TGTGCCATCAGTGGGGCCCTGCGGGGCGACAATGAGCAGTTCTTC.